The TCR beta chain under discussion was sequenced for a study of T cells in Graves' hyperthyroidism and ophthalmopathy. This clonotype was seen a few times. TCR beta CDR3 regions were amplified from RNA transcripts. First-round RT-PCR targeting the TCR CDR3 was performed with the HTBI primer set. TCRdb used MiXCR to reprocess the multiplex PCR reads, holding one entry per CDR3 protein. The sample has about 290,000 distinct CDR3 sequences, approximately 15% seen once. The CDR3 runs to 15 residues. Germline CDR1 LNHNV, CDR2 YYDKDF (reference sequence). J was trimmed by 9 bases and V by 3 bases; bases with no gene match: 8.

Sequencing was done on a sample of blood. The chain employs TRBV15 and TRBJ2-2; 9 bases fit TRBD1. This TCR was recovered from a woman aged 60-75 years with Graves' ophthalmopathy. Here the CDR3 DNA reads TGTGCCACCAGCAGCACAGGGGGCAATGTGAGGGAGCTGTTTTTT. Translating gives CATSSTGGNVRELFF.